Included here is one T cell receptor beta chain sequence, with context. No antigen is known for it. Over several immunoSEQ plates, each subset's genomic DNA was distributed in even portions. Assay: immunoSEQ multiplex PCR; the TCRdb copy retains only in-frame clones and omits some. The sample comprises some 2.1 million clones, just under 95% of which are singletons, and more than 1.5% rests with the top ten. The record originates from a study of shared clonotypes between healthy human individuals. Germline V CDR1 and CDR2: MNHEY, SMNVEV (reference sequence). The CDR3 is 15 amino acids. The V segment lost 6 bases and the J segment 3 bases; nucleotides outside the gene matches: 8. Broader study findings: Among a handful of donors, about 4.6% of naive CD4 clonotypes were found in common.

Naivety among CD8 cells was defined by CD45RO negativity and positive CCR7 selection, thereby excluding terminally differentiated effector memory CD45RA+ cells. There were only Caucasian adults among the donors, and all lived in Nashville, Tennessee. This sequence originates from a man younger than 35 in good health. Some clones in this sample may be carry-over from other donors' samples. V and J are TRBV27 and TRBJ2-7, with 10 nucleotides matching TRBD2. The sequencing input was naive CD8+ T cells from PBMCs. The CDR3 DNA reads TGTGCCAGCAGGTTGGCACTAGCGGGAAACTACGAGCAGTACTTC. It encodes CASRLALAGNYEQYF.